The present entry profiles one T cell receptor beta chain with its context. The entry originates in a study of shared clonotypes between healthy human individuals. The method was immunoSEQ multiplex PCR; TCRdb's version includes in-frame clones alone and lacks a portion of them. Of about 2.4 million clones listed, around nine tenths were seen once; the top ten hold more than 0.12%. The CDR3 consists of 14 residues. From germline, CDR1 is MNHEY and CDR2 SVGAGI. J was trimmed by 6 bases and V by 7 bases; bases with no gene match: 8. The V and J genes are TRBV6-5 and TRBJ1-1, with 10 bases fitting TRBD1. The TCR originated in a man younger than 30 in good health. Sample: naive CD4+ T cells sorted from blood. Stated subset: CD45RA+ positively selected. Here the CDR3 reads CASTLDRGSPEAFF. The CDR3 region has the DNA TGTGCCAGCACCTTGGACAGGGGGTCGCCTGAAGCTTTCTTT.